Listed below are T cell receptor beta chains from one sample, sequenced in a study of OX40 agonist ivuxolimab in advanced cancers. The assay was immunoSEQ multiplex PCR, and TCRdb's table has in-frame clones only and misses some. Of tens of thousands of clones listed, 90% to 95% are singletons. This material consisted of CD4+ or CD8+ T cells sorted from blood, taken in a trial of the OX40 agonist ivuxolimab. The receptor source for this set is an adult with an advanced solid tumor such as melanoma, head and neck, liver or kidney cancer. CDR3s include the opening cysteine and the closing phenylalanine or tryptophan. Each record gives: clone size, D gene, V gene, J gene, CDR3 protein, CDR3 DNA. The D gene is left open where the match is weak. Not every row has a clone size; where given, it reads once, few, many or a size class.

-	-	TRBV27	TRBJ1-5	CASSGRGNQPQHF	TGTGCCAGCAGTGGGAGAGGGAATCAGCCCCAGCATTTT
-	-	TRBV11-2	TRBJ1-1	CASRTTEAFF	TGTGCCAGCAGAACCACTGAAGCTTTCTTT
-	-	TRBV5-4	TRBJ2-7	CASSLVAGNEQYF	TGTGCCAGCAGCTTGGTTGCAGGGAACGAGCAGTACTTC
-	-	TRBV7-2	TRBJ2-7	CASSLGTEDYEQYF	TGTGCCAGCAGCTTGGGGACGGAAGACTACGAGCAGTACTTC
once	-	TRBV5-1	TRBJ2-2	CASSLAPSMDTGELFF	TGCGCCAGCAGCTTGGCCCCCTCAATGGACACCGGGGAGCTGTTTTTT
-	-	TRBV6-6	TRBJ2-6	CASISPRSGANVLTF	TGTGCCAGCATTTCCCCCCGCTCTGGGGCCAACGTCCTGACTTTC
-	-	TRBV6-5	TRBJ2-1	CASSYPGSGDEQFF	TGTGCCAGCAGTTACCCGGGGAGCGGCGATGAGCAGTTCTTC
few	TRBD1	TRBV13	TRBJ1-1	CASSSPGQGVTLGNTEAFF	TGTGCCAGCAGCTCCCCGGGACAGGGAGTAACTCTAGGGAACACTGAAGCTTTCTTT
-	-	TRBV4-2	TRBJ2-7	CASSQDTGMAYEQYF	TGTGCCAGCAGCCAAGATACGGGAATGGCCTACGAGCAGTACTTC
-	-	TRBV28	TRBJ1-1	CASQRRKNTEAFF	TGTGCCAGCCAGCGTCGAAAAAACACTGAAGCTTTCTTT
-	TRBD1	TRBV6-1	TRBJ2-7	CASSTRTGGSYEQYF	TGTGCCAGCAGTACGAGGACAGGGGGCTCCTACGAGCAGTACTTC
-	-	TRBV7-9	TRBJ1-1	CASSLIGGSGTEAFF	TGTGCCAGCAGCTTAATTGGGGGTAGTGGCACTGAAGCTTTCTTT
-	-	TRBV7-3	TRBJ2-3	CASSSLGDRTDTQYF	TGTGCCAGCAGCTCCCTAGGAGACCGCACAGATACGCAGTATTTT
-	-	TRBV27	TRBJ2-3	CASSLEGDTQYF	TGTGCCAGCAGTTTAGAGGGGGATACGCAGTATTTT
-	-	TRBV4-1	TRBJ2-7	CASSQVTWGTYEQYF	TGCGCCAGCAGCCAAGTAACATGGGGTACCTACGAGCAGTACTTC
-	-	TRBV28	TRBJ1-5	CASTPGRGRSQPQHF	TGTGCCAGCACCCCGGGGAGGGGCCGGTCTCAGCCCCAGCATTTT
-	-	TRBV9	TRBJ2-5	CASSGSGRETQYF	TGTGCCAGCAGCGGCTCCGGACGGGAGACCCAGTACTTC
-	-	TRBV4-1	TRBJ1-2	CASSQEAWTAGSLDYGYTF	TGCGCCAGCAGCCAAGAGGCCTGGACAGCGGGTTCTTTAGACTATGGCTACACCTTC
-	-	TRBV11-2	TRBJ1-1	CASSSRRGFDTEAFF	TGTGCCAGCAGCTCCCGTCGAGGGTTTGACACTGAAGCTTTCTTT
-	TRBD1	TRBV14	TRBJ2-7	CASSPLGTGAYEQYF	TGTGCCAGCAGCCCGTTAGGGACAGGGGCCTACGAGCAGTACTTC
once	-	TRBV28	TRBJ2-7	CVPTGRLYEQYF	TGTGTACCGACAGGTCGCCTATACGAGCAGTACTTC
-	-	TRBV7-6	TRBJ2-3	CASSLAFGTDTQYF	TGTGCCAGCAGCTTAGCCTTTGGCACAGATACGCAGTATTTT
-	TRBD1	TRBV28	TRBJ1-5	CASSSGQGGQPQHF	TGTGCCAGCAGTTCGGGACAGGGGGGTCAGCCCCAGCATTTT
-	TRBD1	TRBV7-2	TRBJ2-7	CASSRDSLSSYEQYF	TGTGCCAGCAGCCGGGACAGCCTTAGCTCCTACGAGCAGTACTTC
-	-	TRBV5-5	TRBJ1-2	CASSLGQGWNGYTF	TGTGCCAGCAGCTTGGGCCAGGGTTGGAATGGCTACACCTTC
-	-	TRBV19	TRBJ2-7	CASSIRDLASYEQYF	TGTGCCAGTAGTATCAGGGACTTGGCCTCTTACGAGCAGTACTTC
few	-	TRBV10-3	TRBJ1-1	CAISELGRNTEAFF	TGTGCCATCAGTGAGCTAGGGAGGAACACTGAAGCTTTCTTT
-	-	TRBV29-1	TRBJ2-7	CSHMGDNYEQYF	TGCAGCCACATGGGGGACAACTACGAGCAGTACTTC
-	-	TRBV19	TRBJ1-1	CASSRGGTEAFF	TGTGCCAGTAGTAGGGGAGGCACTGAAGCTTTCTTT
-	-	TRBV7-9	TRBJ1-4	CASSLEVPKREKLFF	TGTGCCAGCAGCCTGGAAGTTCCGAAGAGGGAAAAACTGTTTTTT
-	TRBD1	TRBV7-9	TRBJ1-2	CASLGTGTGAYYNYGYTF	TGTGCCAGCCTCGGGACCGGTACAGGGGCCTACTATAACTATGGCTACACCTTC